This TCR beta chain was sequenced in a study of blood T cell repertoires in COVID-19. In the study overall: Acute and convalescent COVID-19 specimens originated in the United States, Italy and Spain. In each case, the material was cDNA or gDNA derived from T cells, B-cell-depleted T cells, or PBMCs.

Assay used: immunoSEQ multiplex PCR; TCRdb lists only in-frame clones, some missing. The repertoire holds roughly 80,000 clones, with 82% as singletons. CDR3 length: 15 amino acids. V lost 3 bases and J lost 0, with 12 bases in between. CDR1 and CDR2 from the germline V gene are SNHLY and FYNNEI. Sequencing used peripheral blood. The source of this sequence is a man older than 75 with acute or convalescent COVID-19. The gene calls are TRBV2 and TRBJ2-7; maybe TRBD2 (6 bases). The CDR3 sequence: CASSDQGGSSYEQYF. DNA of the CDR3: TGTGCCAGCAGTGATCAGGGAGGCAGCTCCTACGAGCAGTACTTC. The entire variable domain, with the rest obtained from reference TRBV2 and TRBJ2-7, is as follows: EPEVTQTPSHQVTQMGQEVILRCVPISNHLYFYWYRQILGQKVEFLVSFYNNEISEKSEIFDDQFSVERPDGSNFTLKIRSTKLEDSAMYFCASSDQGGSSYEQYFGPGTRLTVT.